This paragraph covers one T cell receptor (beta chain) sequence. This clone's antigen is unknown. Per-base qualities were not stored, and no clone one base away is much larger. Participants in the prospective study were enrolled through a virtual design, were aged roughly 18 to 100 years, and lived in some 24 United States geographic areas. To assign participants to cohorts, the prospective study relied on clinical history that participants themselves reported in a screening survey and a study questionnaire. ImmuneRACE Cohort 3 recovered participants were defined by two consecutive negative NP/OP PCR tests, healthcare professional clearance, or symptom resolution. In the prospective study, mobile phlebotomists collected whole blood, serum and a nasopharyngeal or oropharyngeal swab from each participant. Additional blood draws and questionnaires over an approximately 2-month period could optionally be provided by prospective study participants. Before DNA extraction, blood samples from the prospective study were shipped at room temperature or frozen.

The record originates from a study of blood T cell repertoires in COVID-19 (dated by TCRdb to 2018 to 2020). With regard to the full study: The collaborator samples originated in the United States, Italy and Spain and spanned the acute and convalescent phases of COVID-19. Samples were obtained from the ongoing ImmuneRACE study (first 160 participants) and from about 1,300 subjects provided by 6 global collaborators. The material from the prospective study consisted of cDNA or gDNA derived from T cells, B-cell-depleted T cells, or PBMCs. The repertoires were made available in a free public database intended to serve as a resource for research on the immune response to SARS-CoV-2. Where HLA class I and class II types were available, the types were taken from metadata supplied by the sample provider, not from assay-based typing. Subjects who had been exposed to COVID-19, were actively infected with it, or had recovered from it provided the deeply sampled blood TCRbeta repertoires that made up the dataset. Sample metadata almost always included a de-identified subject ID, COVID-19 status, age in years and sex.

TCRbeta CDR3 regions were amplified from genomic DNA using the immunoSEQ Assay, a bias-controlled multiplex PCR. The study's processing was this. The number of nucleated cells in each sample was estimated from the amplification of reference gene primers within the assay. To quantify the absolute abundance of each unique TCRbeta CDR3 rearrangement, sequence reads were collapsed and filtered. For each sample, productive Simpson clonality was calculated as the square root of Simpson's diversity index over productive rearrangements. Here the immuneACCESS table is served through TCRdb, limited to in-frame sequences with V and J called. Missing clones are a known gap in these copies; in checked studies unresolved V genes cover under half, and the rest lacks a known reason. Clonal size and the V and J genes are those of that table, whereas D and trimming came from the DNA. Across this sample there are roughly 360,000 clones, with more than 70% seen only once. The ten most abundant clones make up 1.3% of the sample.

The CDR3 measures 14 amino acids from cysteine to phenylalanine. Only the CDR3 part of the read is kept: 42 bases, read in frame from the first base. V drops 4 bases and J drops 1 base, leaving 10 bases in between. The germline V gene encodes CDR1 LGHNA and CDR2 YSLEER. General conclusions and limits of the study: The quantity of clinical and demographic metadata differed by source and by participant and was supplied without curation.

The TCR comes from a young man who had recovered from COVID-19. Rearrangement joined TRBV4-3 to TRBJ1-1; no D gene call is confident. Sequencing input: PBMCs or T cells enriched from blood (not recorded which). The CDR3 protein sequence reads: CASSPSTGNTEAFF. The nucleotide sequence reads as follows: TGCGCCAGCAGCCCATCGACTGGGAACACTGAAGCTTTCTTT.